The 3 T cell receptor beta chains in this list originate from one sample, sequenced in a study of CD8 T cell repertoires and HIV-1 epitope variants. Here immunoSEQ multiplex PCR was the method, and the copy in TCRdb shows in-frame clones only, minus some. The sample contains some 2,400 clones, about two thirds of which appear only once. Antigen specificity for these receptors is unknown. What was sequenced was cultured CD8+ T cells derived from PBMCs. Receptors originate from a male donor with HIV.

The CDR3 loop reads CAKDRGNTGELFF. CDR3 DNA: TGTGCAAAGGACAGGGGGAACACCGGGGAGCTGTTTTTT. V usage is TRBV30 and J usage is TRBJ2-2; 9 bases are a match to TRBD1. Germline-derived CDR1 and CDR2 are GTSNPN and SVGIG (reference sequence). The length of the CDR3 is 13 residues.

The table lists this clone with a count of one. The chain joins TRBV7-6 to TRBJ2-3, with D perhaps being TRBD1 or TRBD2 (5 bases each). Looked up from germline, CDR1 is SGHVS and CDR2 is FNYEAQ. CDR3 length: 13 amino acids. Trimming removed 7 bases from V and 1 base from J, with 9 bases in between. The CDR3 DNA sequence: TGTGCCAGCAACCGGGACGGCACAGATACGCAGTATTTT. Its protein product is CASNRDGTDTQYF. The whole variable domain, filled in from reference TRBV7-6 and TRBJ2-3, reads GAGVSQSPRYKVTKRGQDVALRCDPISGHVSLYWYRQALGQGPEFLTYFNYEAQQDKSGLPNDRFSAERPEGSISTLTIQRTEQRDSAMYRCASNRDGTDTQYFGPGTRLTVL.

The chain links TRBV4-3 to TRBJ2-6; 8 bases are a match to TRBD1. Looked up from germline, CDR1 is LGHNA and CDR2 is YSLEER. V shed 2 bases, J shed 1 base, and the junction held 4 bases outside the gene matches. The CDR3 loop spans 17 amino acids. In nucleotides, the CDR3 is TGCGCCAGCAGCCAAAGACAGGGGAGGTCTGGGGCCAACGTCCTGACTTTC. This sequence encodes CASSQRQGRSGANVLTF.